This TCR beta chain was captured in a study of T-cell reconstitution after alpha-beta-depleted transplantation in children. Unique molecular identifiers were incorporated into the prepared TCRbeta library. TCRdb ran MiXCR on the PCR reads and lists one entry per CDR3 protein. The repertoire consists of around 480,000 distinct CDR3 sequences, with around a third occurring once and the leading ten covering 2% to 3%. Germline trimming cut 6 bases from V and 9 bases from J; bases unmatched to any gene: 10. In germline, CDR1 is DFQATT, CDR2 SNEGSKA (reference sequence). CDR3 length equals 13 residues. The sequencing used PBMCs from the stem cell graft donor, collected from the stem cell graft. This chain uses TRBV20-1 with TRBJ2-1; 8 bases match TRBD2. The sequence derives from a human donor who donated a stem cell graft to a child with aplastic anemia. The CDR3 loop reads CSALGLAGFEQFF. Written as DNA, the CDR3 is TGCAGTGCCCTAGGTCTAGCGGGTTTTGAGCAGTTCTTC.